A selection of T cell receptor beta chains follows, all from one sample in a study of CD8 T cells in ankylosing spondylitis. TCRdb reprocessed the 5' RACE reads with MiXCR, giving one entry per CDR3 protein. There are about 100,000 distinct CDR3 sequences in the sample; about 8.1% occur only once, and under 6% lies in the top ten. Specimen: blood, either unsorted or a sorted T cell fraction (not recorded which). The receptors come from a male donor with ankylosing spondylitis or in good health (not recorded which). The CDR3 runs from the conserved cysteine through the conserved F or W. D genes are given only for firm matches. Some rows mark clone size as missing; the rest say once, few, many or name a class of expanded clone.

J gene	D gene	clone size	V gene	CDR3 protein	CDR3 DNA
TRBJ2-1	-	many	TRBV2	CASSVVDNEQFF	TGTGCCAGCAGTGTTGTGGACAATGAGCAGTTCTTC
TRBJ2-7	-	many	TRBV20-1	CSARAGTESYEQYF	TGCAGTGCTAGAGCCGGGACCGAATCCTACGAGCAGTACTTC
TRBJ1-1	-	many	TRBV3-1	CASSQDDKRVLDTEAFF	TGTGCCAGCAGCCAAGATGACAAGAGGGTACTTGACACTGAAGCTTTCTTT
TRBJ1-4	TRBD1	many	TRBV5-1	CASCGQGATNEKLFF	TGCGCCAGCTGCGGACAGGGGGCTACTAATGAAAAACTGTTTTTT
TRBJ2-2	-	many	TRBV4-1	CASSQGAANTGELFF	TGCGCCAGCAGCCAAGGGGCAGCGAACACCGGGGAGCTGTTTTTT
TRBJ1-1	TRBD1	many	TRBV6-1	CASRELDRAGNAEAFF	TGTGCCAGCAGAGAGCTTGACAGGGCCGGGAACGCTGAAGCTTTCTTT
TRBJ2-2	TRBD1	many	TRBV9	CASSAATGGNGELFF	TGTGCCAGCAGCGCAGCGACAGGGGGGAACGGGGAGCTGTTTTTT
TRBJ2-1	TRBD1	many	TRBV25-1	CASSGRGYGEQFF	TGTGCCAGCAGTGGCAGGGGGTACGGTGAGCAGTTCTTC
TRBJ2-1	TRBD2	many	TRBV20-1	CSADTSGGAGSYNEQFF	TGCAGTGCTGATACTAGCGGGGGGGCAGGCTCCTACAATGAGCAGTTCTTC
TRBJ1-6	-	many	TRBV21-1	CASSKIGSSYNSPLHF	TGTGCCAGCAGCAAAATTGGTAGCTCCTATAATTCACCCCTCCACTTT
TRBJ2-1	-	many	TRBV14	CASSQIIQFSPSYNEQFF	TGTGCCAGCAGCCAAATCATACAGTTCTCGCCCTCCTACAATGAGCAGTTCTTC
TRBJ2-7	-	-	TRBV5-1	CASSLWQGGSYEQYF	TGCGCCAGCAGCTTGTGGCAGGGGGGTTCGTACGAGCAGTACTTC
TRBJ2-1	-	many	TRBV18	CASSPYELGNEQFF	TGTGCCAGCTCACCGTACGAACTGGGCAATGAGCAGTTCTTC
TRBJ2-1	-	-	TRBV7-2	CASSPFPSSYNEQFF	TGTGCCAGCAGCCCCTTCCCCTCCTCCTACAATGAGCAGTTCTTC
TRBJ2-7	-	-	TRBV3-1	CASSSRDGLSYEQYF	TGTGCCAGCAGCTCTCGGGACGGCCTCTCCTACGAGCAGTACTTC
TRBJ1-5	-	many	TRBV2	CASRDNGNQPQHF	TGTGCCAGCCGGGACAACGGCAATCAGCCCCAGCATTTT
TRBJ2-3	-	many	TRBV11-3	CASSQAMADTQYF	TGTGCCAGCAGCCAGGCCATGGCCGATACGCAGTATTTT
TRBJ1-1	-	few	TRBV7-2	CASSPPGVNTEAFF	TGTGCCAGCAGCCCACCCGGAGTGAACACTGAAGCTTTCTTT
TRBJ2-5	TRBD1	-	TRBV24-1	CATSGPTGNEETQYF	TGTGCCACCAGTGGCCCGACAGGGAATGAAGAGACCCAGTACTTC
TRBJ1-1	TRBD1	many	TRBV28	CASSLRGQEAEAFF	TGTGCCAGCAGTTTACGGGGACAGGAGGCTGAAGCTTTCTTT
TRBJ2-1	TRBD2	many	TRBV4-2	CASSQDLAASYNEQFF	TGTGCCAGCAGCCAGGACCTAGCGGCCTCTTACAATGAGCAGTTCTTC
TRBJ2-5	TRBD1	few	TRBV18	CASLLGGQGETQYF	TGTGCCAGCTTACTCGGAGGACAGGGAGAGACCCAGTACTTC
TRBJ2-3	-	many	TRBV6-5	CASSYGGATDTQYF	TGTGCCAGCAGTTACGGGGGTGCGACAGATACGCAGTATTTT
TRBJ1-1	-	many	TRBV12-3/TRBV12-4	CASSLSVGTEAFF	TGTGCCAGCAGTTTATCGGTCGGCACTGAAGCTTTCTTT
TRBJ1-2	-	many	TRBV29-1	CSARKDYGYTF	TGCAGCGCTCGGAAAGACTATGGCTACACCTTC
TRBJ2-1	-	-	TRBV5-4	CASSKGPEQFF	TGTGCCAGCAGCAAGGGGCCTGAGCAGTTCTTC
TRBJ1-6	-	many	TRBV5-1	CASRKEHNSPLHF	TGCGCCAGCCGAAAGGAACATAATTCACCCCTCCACTTT
TRBJ2-1	-	many	TRBV18	CASSQWSIIDEQFF	TGTGCCAGCTCTCAATGGTCCATTATCGATGAGCAGTTCTTC
TRBJ2-1	TRBD2	-	TRBV5-5	CASLSGGDRNEQFF	TGTGCCAGTCTTAGCGGGGGGGATCGTAATGAGCAGTTCTTC
TRBJ2-3	-	-	TRBV2	CASSGLTRNTDTQYF	TGTGCCAGCAGTGGCTTAACGAGAAACACAGATACGCAGTATTTT
TRBJ2-1	-	many	TRBV13	CASSLRQSLPIYNEQFF	TGTGCCAGCAGCTTACGACAGAGCCTTCCAATCTACAATGAGCAGTTCTTC
TRBJ2-1	TRBD1	many	TRBV7-9	CASSRGQGDVNEQFF	TGTGCCAGCAGCCGCGGACAGGGGGATGTGAATGAGCAGTTCTTC
TRBJ1-2	TRBD1	few	TRBV29-1	CSADNDRGNYGYTF	TGCAGCGCAGACAACGACAGGGGAAACTATGGCTACACCTTC
TRBJ2-1	-	many	TRBV20-1	CSALHGRNEQFF	TGCAGTGCCCTACATGGGAGGAATGAGCAGTTCTTC
TRBJ1-5	-	many	TRBV5-5	CASSLGSSNQPQHF	TGTGCCAGCAGCTTGGGGTCGTCTAATCAGCCCCAGCATTTT
TRBJ1-4	-	-	TRBV12-3/TRBV12-4	CASSFGRASNEKLFF	TGTGCCAGCAGCTTCGGCCGGGCCTCTAATGAAAAACTGTTTTTT
TRBJ2-3	-	many	TRBV6-6	CASSSSEDTQYF	TGTGCCAGCAGTTCTAGTGAGGATACGCAGTATTTT
TRBJ2-3	-	-	TRBV2	CASIRDGSGPTDSQYF	TGTGCCAGCATCCGAGACGGTAGCGGACCCACAGATTCGCAGTATTTT
TRBJ1-3	-	many	TRBV7-6	CASSSHRAGNTIYF	TGTGCCAGCAGCTCCCACAGGGCTGGAAACACCATATATTTT
TRBJ2-1	TRBD2	-	TRBV2	CASSPPLAGGSGNEQFF	TGTGCCAGCAGCCCTCCCCTGGCGGGGGGGTCGGGCAATGAGCAGTTCTTC
TRBJ2-1	TRBD2	many	TRBV6-1	CASSPGLAGHEQFF	TGTGCCAGCAGTCCCGGACTAGCGGGGCACGAGCAGTTCTTC
TRBJ1-5	-	many	TRBV29-1	CSVGSPNQPQHF	TGCAGCGTTGGAAGTCCTAATCAGCCCCAGCATTTT
TRBJ2-3	-	many	TRBV7-9	CASSPKGPDTQYF	TGTGCCAGCAGCCCGAAAGGGCCAGATACGCAGTATTTT
TRBJ2-5	-	many	TRBV10-3	CAISDRETQYF	TGTGCCATCAGTGATAGAGAGACCCAGTACTTC
TRBJ1-1	-	many	TRBV18	CASSLSTEAFF	TGTGCCAGCTCACTCTCCACTGAAGCTTTCTTT
TRBJ2-1	-	few	TRBV14	CASSSTGHAGAYNEQFF	TGTGCCAGCAGCTCGACGGGCCACGCAGGCGCTTACAATGAGCAGTTCTTC
TRBJ2-7	TRBD2	many	TRBV20-1	CSARGTSGEIPFYEQYF	TGCAGTGCGCGAGGGACTAGCGGGGAAATTCCCTTCTACGAGCAGTACTTC
TRBJ1-4	-	many	TRBV14	CASSQITGFGEKLFF	TGTGCCAGCAGCCAAATCACAGGGTTCGGTGAAAAACTGTTTTTT
TRBJ2-5	TRBD1	few	TRBV12-3/TRBV12-4	CASSPGTGGGETQYF	TGTGCCAGCAGCCCTGGGACAGGGGGCGGAGAGACCCAGTACTTC
TRBJ2-7	-	-	TRBV14	CASSQEMRRGEQYF	TGTGCCAGCAGCCAAGAAATGAGGAGGGGCGAGCAGTACTTC
TRBJ2-4	-	many	TRBV20-1	CSAGGRAKNIQYF	TGCAGTGCTGGCGGGCGAGCCAAAAACATTCAGTACTTC
TRBJ2-5	TRBD1	many	TRBV27	CASRNFVPGTGETQYF	TGTGCCAGCAGAAATTTCGTTCCAGGGACAGGGGAGACCCAGTACTTC
TRBJ2-1	TRBD2	many	TRBV29-1	CSAGLAGDPLYNEQFF	TGCAGCGCCGGACTAGCGGGGGACCCCCTCTACAATGAGCAGTTCTTC
TRBJ2-3	TRBD1	many	TRBV29-1	CSVAGTGATDTQYF	TGCAGCGTTGCCGGGACAGGGGCAACAGATACGCAGTATTTT
TRBJ2-2	TRBD1	many	TRBV7-3	CASSRTGTGAGELFF	TGTGCCAGCAGCCGCACCGGGACAGGGGCCGGGGAGCTGTTTTTT
TRBJ1-5	-	many	TRBV14	CASSQDVGQPQHF	TGTGCCAGCAGCCAAGATGTGGGTCAGCCCCAGCATTTT
TRBJ1-6	-	many	TRBV5-1	CASSLAEKAYNSPLHF	TGCGCCAGCAGCTTGGCCGAGAAAGCCTATAATTCACCCCTCCACTTT
TRBJ2-5	TRBD1	-	TRBV13	CASSAIPQGADETQYF	TGTGCCAGCAGCGCCATACCTCAGGGGGCGGACGAGACCCAGTACTTC
TRBJ1-2	-	-	TRBV30	CAWSPTGAEGYTF	TGTGCCTGGAGTCCGACGGGGGCAGAAGGCTACACCTTC